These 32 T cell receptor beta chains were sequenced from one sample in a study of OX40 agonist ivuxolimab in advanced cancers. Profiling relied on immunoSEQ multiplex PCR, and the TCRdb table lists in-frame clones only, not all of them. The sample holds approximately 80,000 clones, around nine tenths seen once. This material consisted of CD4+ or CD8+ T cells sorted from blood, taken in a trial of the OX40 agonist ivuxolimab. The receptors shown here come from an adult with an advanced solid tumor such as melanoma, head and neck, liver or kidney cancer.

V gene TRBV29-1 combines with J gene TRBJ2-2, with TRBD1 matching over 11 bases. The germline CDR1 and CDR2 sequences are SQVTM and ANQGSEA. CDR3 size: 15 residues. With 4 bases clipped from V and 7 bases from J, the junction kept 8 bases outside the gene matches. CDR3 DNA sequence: TGCAGCGTTGGCGGACAGGGGGCGTTGGGCGGGGAGCTGTTTTTT. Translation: CSVGGQGALGGELFF.

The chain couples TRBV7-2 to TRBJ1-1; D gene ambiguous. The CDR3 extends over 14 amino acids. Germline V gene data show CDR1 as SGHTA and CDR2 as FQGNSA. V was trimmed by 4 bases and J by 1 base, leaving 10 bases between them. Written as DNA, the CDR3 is TGTGCCAGCAGCTCAATCCGACCGAACACTGAAGCTTTCTTT. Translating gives CASSSIRPNTEAFF.

The CDR3 loop is CASKQAGGEQYF. The CDR3 DNA is TGTGCCAGCAAGCAGGCGGGAGGCGAGCAGTACTTC. This sequence joins TRBV6-5 and TRBJ2-7; 8 nucleotides line up with TRBD2. V gave up 7 bases and J gave up 6 bases; unmatched junction bases: 5. The CDR3 spans 12 residues. Per germline, CDR1 MNHEY and CDR2 SVGAGI.

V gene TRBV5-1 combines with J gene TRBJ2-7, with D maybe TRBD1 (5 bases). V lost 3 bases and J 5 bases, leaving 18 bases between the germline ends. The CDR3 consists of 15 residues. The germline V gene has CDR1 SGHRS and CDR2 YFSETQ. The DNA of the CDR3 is TGCGCCAGCAGCTCGGCTCTCTCAGGGTCCCACGAGCAGTACTTC. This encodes CASSSALSGSHEQYF.

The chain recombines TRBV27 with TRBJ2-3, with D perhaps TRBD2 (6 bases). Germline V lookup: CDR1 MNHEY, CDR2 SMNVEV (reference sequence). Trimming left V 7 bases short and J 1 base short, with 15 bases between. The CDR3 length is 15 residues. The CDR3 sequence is CASKFGGVGTDTQYF. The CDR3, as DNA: TGTGCCAGCAAGTTCGGCGGGGTTGGCACAGATACGCAGTATTTT.

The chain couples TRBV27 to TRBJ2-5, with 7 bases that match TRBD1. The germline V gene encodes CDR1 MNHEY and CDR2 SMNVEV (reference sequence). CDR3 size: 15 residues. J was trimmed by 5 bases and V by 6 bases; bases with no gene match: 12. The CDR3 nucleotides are TGTGCCAGCAGCACTCAGGGGGTGCCGGATGAGACCCAGTACTTC. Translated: CASSTQGVPDETQYF.

The CDR3 sequence is CARSSISGLGDYEQYF. The DNA for the CDR3 is TGTGCCAGAAGCTCCATATCGGGACTAGGGGACTACGAGCAGTACTTC. The rearrangement joins TRBV5-3 to TRBJ2-7, with 8 bases lining up with TRBD2. TRBV5-3 is an ORF for which the function is uncertain. This CDR3 has 16 amino acids. Losses at the gene ends were 3 bases for V and 3 bases for J; bases not matched to a gene: 11.

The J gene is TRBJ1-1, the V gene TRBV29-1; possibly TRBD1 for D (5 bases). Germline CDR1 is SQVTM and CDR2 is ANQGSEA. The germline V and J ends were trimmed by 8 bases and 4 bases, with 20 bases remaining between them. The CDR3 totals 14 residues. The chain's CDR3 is CSIFNRVGVTEAFF. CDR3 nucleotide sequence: TGCAGCATCTTTAACCGAGTGGGGGTCACTGAAGCTTTCTTT.

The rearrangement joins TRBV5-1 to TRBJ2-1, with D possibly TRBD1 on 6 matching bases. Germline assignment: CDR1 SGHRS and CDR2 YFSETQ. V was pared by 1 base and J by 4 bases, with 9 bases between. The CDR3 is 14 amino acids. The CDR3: CASSLSGQYNEQFF. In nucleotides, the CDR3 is TGCGCCAGCAGCTTGTCCGGACAGTACAATGAGCAGTTCTTC.

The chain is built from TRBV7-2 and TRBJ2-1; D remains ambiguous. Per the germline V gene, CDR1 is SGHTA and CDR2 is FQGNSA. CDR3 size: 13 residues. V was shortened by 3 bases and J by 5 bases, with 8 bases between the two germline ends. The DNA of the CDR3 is TGTGCCAGCAGCTTTACGCTACACAATGAGCAGTTCTTC. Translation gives CASSFTLHNEQFF.

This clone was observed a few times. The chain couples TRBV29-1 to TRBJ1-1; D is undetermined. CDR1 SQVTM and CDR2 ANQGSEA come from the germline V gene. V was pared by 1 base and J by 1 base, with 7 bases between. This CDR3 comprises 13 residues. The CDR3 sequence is CSVEGRRNTEAFF. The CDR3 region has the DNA TGCAGCGTTGAAGGTAGGAGGAACACTGAAGCTTTCTTT. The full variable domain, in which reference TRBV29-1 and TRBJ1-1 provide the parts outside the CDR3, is SAVISQKPSRDICQRGTSLTIQCQVDSQVTMMFWYRQQPGQSLTLIATANQGSEATYESGFVIDKFPISRPNLTFSTLTVSNMSPEDSSIYLCSVEGRRNTEAFFGQGTRLTVV.

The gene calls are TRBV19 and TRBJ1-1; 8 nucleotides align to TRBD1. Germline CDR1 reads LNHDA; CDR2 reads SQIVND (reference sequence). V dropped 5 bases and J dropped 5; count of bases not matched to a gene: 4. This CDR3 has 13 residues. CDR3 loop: CASSPGGATEAFF. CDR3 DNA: TGTGCCAGTAGTCCAGGGGGCGCGACTGAAGCTTTCTTT.

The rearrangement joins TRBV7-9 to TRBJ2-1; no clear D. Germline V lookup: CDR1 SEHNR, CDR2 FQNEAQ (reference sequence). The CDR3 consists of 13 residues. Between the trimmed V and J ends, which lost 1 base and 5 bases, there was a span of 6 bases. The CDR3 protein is CASSLGLNNEQFF. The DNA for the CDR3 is TGTGCCAGCAGCTTAGGACTGAACAATGAGCAGTTCTTC.

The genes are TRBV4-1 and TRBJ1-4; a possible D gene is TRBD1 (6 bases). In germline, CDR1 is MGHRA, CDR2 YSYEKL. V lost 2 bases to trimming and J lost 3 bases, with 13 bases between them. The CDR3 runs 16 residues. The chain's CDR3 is CASSQKSGQSNEKLFF. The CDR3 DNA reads TGCGCCAGCAGCCAAAAAAGCGGACAGTCTAATGAAAAACTGTTTTTT.

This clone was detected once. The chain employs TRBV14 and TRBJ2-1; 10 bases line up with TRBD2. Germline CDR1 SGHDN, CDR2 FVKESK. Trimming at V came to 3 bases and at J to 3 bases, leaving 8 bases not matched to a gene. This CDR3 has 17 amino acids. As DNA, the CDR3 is TGTGCCAGCAGCCACAAAAGCGGACTAGCGGACTACAATGAGCAGTTCTTC. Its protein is CASSHKSGLADYNEQFF.

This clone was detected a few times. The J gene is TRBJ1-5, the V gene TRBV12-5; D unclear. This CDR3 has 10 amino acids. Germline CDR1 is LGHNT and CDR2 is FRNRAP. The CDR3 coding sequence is TGTGCGAGAGATAATCAGCCCCAGCATTTT. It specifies CARDNQPQHF.

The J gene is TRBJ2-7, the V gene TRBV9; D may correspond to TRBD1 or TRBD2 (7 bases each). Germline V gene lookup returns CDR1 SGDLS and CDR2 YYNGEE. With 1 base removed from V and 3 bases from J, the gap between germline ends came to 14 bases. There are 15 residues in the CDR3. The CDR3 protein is CASSVFPGGVYEQYF. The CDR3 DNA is TGTGCCAGCAGCGTATTCCCAGGGGGGGTCTACGAGCAGTACTTC.

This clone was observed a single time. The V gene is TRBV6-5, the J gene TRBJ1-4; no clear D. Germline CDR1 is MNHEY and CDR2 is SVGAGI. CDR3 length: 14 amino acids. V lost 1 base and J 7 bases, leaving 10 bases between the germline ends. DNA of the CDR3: TGTGCCAGCAGTTACTTACCACGGGGTGAAAAACTGTTTTTT. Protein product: CASSYLPRGEKLFF.

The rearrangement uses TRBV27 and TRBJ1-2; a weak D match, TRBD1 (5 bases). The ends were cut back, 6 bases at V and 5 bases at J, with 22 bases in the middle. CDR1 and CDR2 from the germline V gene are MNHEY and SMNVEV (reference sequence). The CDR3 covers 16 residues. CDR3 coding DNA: TGTGCCAGCAGCTCGCGTAGGGCCGGGACGGCTTATGGCTACACCTTC. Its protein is CASSSRRAGTAYGYTF.

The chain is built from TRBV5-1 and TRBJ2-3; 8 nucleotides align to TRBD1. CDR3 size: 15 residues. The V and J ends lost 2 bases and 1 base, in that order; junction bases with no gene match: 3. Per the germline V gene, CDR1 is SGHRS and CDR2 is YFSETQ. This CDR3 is CASSFPGQGTDTQYF. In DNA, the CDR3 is TGCGCCAGCAGCTTCCCGGGACAGGGCACAGATACGCAGTATTTT.

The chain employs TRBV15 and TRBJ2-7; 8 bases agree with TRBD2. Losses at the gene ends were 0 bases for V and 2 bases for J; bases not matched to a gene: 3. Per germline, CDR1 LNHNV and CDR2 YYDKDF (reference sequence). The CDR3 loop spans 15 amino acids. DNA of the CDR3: TGTGCCACCAGCAGAGAAGCGGGAGAGGCCTACGAGCAGTACTTC. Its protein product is CATSREAGEAYEQYF.

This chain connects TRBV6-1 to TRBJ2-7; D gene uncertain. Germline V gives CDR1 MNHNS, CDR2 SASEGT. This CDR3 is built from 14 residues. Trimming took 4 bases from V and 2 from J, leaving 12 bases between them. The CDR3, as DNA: TGTGCCAGCAGTGTCGAAGGGCCTACCTACGAGCAGTACTTC. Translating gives CASSVEGPTYEQYF.

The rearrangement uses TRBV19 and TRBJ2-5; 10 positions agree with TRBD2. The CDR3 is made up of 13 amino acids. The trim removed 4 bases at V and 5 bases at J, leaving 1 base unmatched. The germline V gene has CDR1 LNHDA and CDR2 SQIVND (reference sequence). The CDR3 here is CASSTLAGETQYF. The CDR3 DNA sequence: TGTGCCAGTAGTACACTAGCGGGGGAGACCCAGTACTTC. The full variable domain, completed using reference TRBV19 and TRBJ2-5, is DGGITQSPKYLFRKEGQNVTLSCEQNLNHDAMYWYRQDPGQGLRLIYYSQIVNDFQKGDIAEGYSVSREKKESFPLTVTSAQKNPTAFYLCASSTLAGETQYFGPGTRLLVL.

The CDR3 reads CASSPSFASGLSTDTQYF. CDR3 nucleotides: TGTGCCAGCTCACCATCCTTTGCTAGCGGGCTTAGCACAGATACGCAGTATTTT. The chain has TRBV18 and TRBJ2-3; 8 bases map to TRBD2. This CDR3 region has 18 residues. V trimming: 2 bases; J trimming: 0 bases; junction bases outside the gene matches: 10. Germline V gene sequence: CDR1 KGHSH, CDR2 LQKENI.

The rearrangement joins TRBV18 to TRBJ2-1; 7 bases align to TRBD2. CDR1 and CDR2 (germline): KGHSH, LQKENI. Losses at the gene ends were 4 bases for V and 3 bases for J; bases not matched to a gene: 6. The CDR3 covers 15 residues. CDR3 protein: CASSQGTTHYNEQFF. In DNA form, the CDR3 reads TGTGCCAGCTCACAAGGGACTACCCACTACAATGAGCAGTTCTTC. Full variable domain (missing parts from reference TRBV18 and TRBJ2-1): NAGVMQNPRHLVRRRGQEARLRCSPMKGHSHVYWYRQLPEEGLKFMVYLQKENIIDESGMPKERFSAEFPKEGPSILRIQQVVRGDSAAYFCASSQGTTHYNEQFFGPGTRLTVL.

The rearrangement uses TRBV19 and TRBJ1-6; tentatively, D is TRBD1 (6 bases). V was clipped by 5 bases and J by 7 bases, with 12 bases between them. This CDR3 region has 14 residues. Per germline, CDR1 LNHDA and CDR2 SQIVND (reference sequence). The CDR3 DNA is TGTGCCAGTAGTCTTCAGCAGGGGAATTCACCCCTCCACTTT. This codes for CASSLQQGNSPLHF.

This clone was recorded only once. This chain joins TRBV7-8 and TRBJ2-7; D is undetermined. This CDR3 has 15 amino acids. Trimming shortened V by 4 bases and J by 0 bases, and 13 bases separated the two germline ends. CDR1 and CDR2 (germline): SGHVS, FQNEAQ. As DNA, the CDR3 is TGTGCCAGCAGCTGGCGACTGGATAGCTCCTACGAGCAGTACTTC. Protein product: CASSWRLDSSYEQYF.

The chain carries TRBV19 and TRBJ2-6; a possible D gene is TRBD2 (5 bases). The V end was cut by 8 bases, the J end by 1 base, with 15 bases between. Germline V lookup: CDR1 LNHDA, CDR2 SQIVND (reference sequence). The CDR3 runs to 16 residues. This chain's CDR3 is CASREGRASGANVLTF. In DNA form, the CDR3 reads TGTGCCAGTCGGGAAGGACGGGCTTCTGGGGCCAACGTCCTGACTTTC.

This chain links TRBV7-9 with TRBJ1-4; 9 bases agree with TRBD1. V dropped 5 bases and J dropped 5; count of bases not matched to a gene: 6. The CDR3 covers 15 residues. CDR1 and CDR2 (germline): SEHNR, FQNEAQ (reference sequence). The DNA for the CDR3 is TGTGCCAGCAGCCGGTTGGGACAGGGAAATGAAAAACTGTTTTTT. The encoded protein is CASSRLGQGNEKLFF.

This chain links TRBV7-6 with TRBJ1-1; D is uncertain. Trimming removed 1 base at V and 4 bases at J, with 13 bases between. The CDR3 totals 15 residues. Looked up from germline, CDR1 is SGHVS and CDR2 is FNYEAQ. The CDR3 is CASSLGADISTEAFF. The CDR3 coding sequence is TGTGCCAGCAGCTTAGGGGCGGATATTAGCACTGAAGCTTTCTTT.

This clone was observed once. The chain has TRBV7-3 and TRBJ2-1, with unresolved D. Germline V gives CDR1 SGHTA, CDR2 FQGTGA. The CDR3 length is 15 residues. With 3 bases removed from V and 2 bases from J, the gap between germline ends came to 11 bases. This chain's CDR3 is CASSLALTTYNEQFF. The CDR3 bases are TGTGCCAGCAGCTTGGCGCTGACCACCTACAATGAGCAGTTCTTC.

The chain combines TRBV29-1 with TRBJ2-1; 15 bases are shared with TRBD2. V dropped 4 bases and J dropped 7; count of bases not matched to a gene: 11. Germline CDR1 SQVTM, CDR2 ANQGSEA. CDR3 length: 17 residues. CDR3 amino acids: CSVAPWTSGRAGNEQFF. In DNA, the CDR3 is TGCAGCGTTGCGCCTTGGACTAGCGGGAGGGCCGGAAATGAGCAGTTCTTC.